The rows below give T cell receptor beta chains drawn from one sample of a study of radiation and T cells in renal cell carcinoma. Sequencing used immunoSEQ multiplex PCR; TCRdb keeps in-frame clones, though not all of them. The repertoire holds some 110,000 clones, with around 83% as singletons. Sequencing used blood, obtained from a patient whose treatment included radiotherapy and nephrectomy. These receptors originate from a woman in her fifties or sixties with renal cell carcinoma. The CDR3 runs from the conserved cysteine through the conserved F or W. D genes are given only for firm matches. For some rows the clone size is stated as once, few or many, or as a class when expanded; others skip it.

V gene: TRBV9; D gene: .; J gene: TRBJ2-2; clone size: .; CDR3 protein: CASSPRQGGTGELFF; CDR3 DNA: TGTGCCAGCAGCCCCCGACAGGGAGGCACCGGGGAGCTGTTTTTT
V gene: TRBV2; D gene: .; J gene: TRBJ2-6; clone size: .; CDR3 protein: CASSRDSGSGANVLTF; CDR3 DNA: TGTGCCAGCAGCCGGGACTCCGGCTCTGGGGCCAACGTCCTGACTTTC
V gene: TRBV6-5; D gene: .; J gene: TRBJ2-1; clone size: .; CDR3 protein: CASSRSRFTGNEQFF; CDR3 DNA: TGTGCCAGCAGTCGTAGCCGATTCACTGGGAATGAGCAGTTCTTC
V gene: TRBV19; D gene: TRBD1; J gene: TRBJ2-7; clone size: .; CDR3 protein: CASHAGGVSYEQYF; CDR3 DNA: TGTGCCAGCCATGCAGGGGGCGTATCCTACGAGCAGTACTTC
V gene: TRBV27; D gene: TRBD2; J gene: TRBJ2-1; clone size: .; CDR3 protein: CASGTSVSSYNEQFF; CDR3 DNA: TGTGCCAGCGGGACTAGCGTAAGCTCCTACAATGAGCAGTTCTTC
V gene: TRBV6-5; D gene: .; J gene: TRBJ2-5; clone size: .; CDR3 protein: CASSRDGRETQYF; CDR3 DNA: TGTGCCAGCAGTCGAGATGGACGGGAGACCCAGTACTTC
V gene: TRBV30; D gene: .; J gene: TRBJ1-2; clone size: .; CDR3 protein: CAWSANSYGYTF; CDR3 DNA: TGTGCCTGGAGTGCCAACAGCTATGGCTACACCTTC
V gene: TRBV5-4; D gene: TRBD1; J gene: TRBJ1-1; clone size: .; CDR3 protein: CASSNPVRDRVYTEAFF; CDR3 DNA: TGTGCCAGCAGCAACCCCGTCCGGGACAGGGTATATACTGAAGCTTTCTTT
V gene: TRBV11-2; D gene: .; J gene: TRBJ2-1; clone size: few; CDR3 protein: CASSLNIGTTNNEQFF; CDR3 DNA: TGTGCCAGCAGCCTAAACATAGGGACAACAAACAATGAGCAGTTCTTC
V gene: TRBV6-1; D gene: .; J gene: TRBJ2-7; clone size: .; CDR3 protein: CASSKGNYEQYF; CDR3 DNA: TGTGCCAGCAGTAAAGGGAACTACGAGCAGTACTTC
V gene: TRBV6-6; D gene: TRBD1; J gene: TRBJ1-4; clone size: .; CDR3 protein: CASSFDRVGEKLFF; CDR3 DNA: TGTGCCAGCAGTTTCGACAGGGTCGGGGAAAAACTGTTTTTT
V gene: TRBV5-1; D gene: .; J gene: TRBJ2-1; clone size: few; CDR3 protein: CASSAYNEQFF; CDR3 DNA: TGCGCCAGCAGCGCTTACAATGAGCAGTTCTTC